The 21 T cell receptor beta chains below come from one sample, sequenced in a study of immune cell composition in non-small cell lung cancer. Profiling relied on immunoSEQ multiplex PCR, and the TCRdb table lists in-frame clones only, not all of them. The sample records roughly 2,100 clones, over 70% being singletons. Normal lung sampling was at least 3 cm from the tumour, as distant as possible. The sequencing sample was made of non-adjacent lung tissue. These TCRs come from a human donor with non-small cell lung cancer.

This clone came up once. The rearrangement links TRBV7-2 to TRBJ2-5, with TRBD1 matching 8 bases. Looked up from germline, CDR1 is SGHTA and CDR2 is FQGNSA. The ends lost 6 bases at V and 5 bases at J; junction bases unmatched: 8. The CDR3 is 14 amino acids. The CDR3, as DNA: TGTGCCAGCAGTGAACAGGGGGGTCTGGAGACCCAGTACTTC. Its protein product is CASSEQGGLETQYF.

The CDR3 sequence is CASRRGAGTDTQYF. CDR3 nucleotide sequence: TGTGCCAGCAGACGAGGGGCGGGAACAGATACGCAGTATTTT. V is TRBV7-2 and J is TRBJ2-3; TRBD2 might be the D (6 bases). Germline CDR1 and CDR2: SGHTA and FQGNSA. Trimming left V 6 bases short and J 3 bases short, with 13 bases between. This CDR3 region has 14 residues.

The J gene is TRBJ2-1, the V gene TRBV10-1, with 7 bases that match TRBD2. The CDR3 consists of 17 residues. Germline values: CDR1 WNHNN, CDR2 SYGVQD (reference sequence). Trimming removed 9 bases from V and 0 bases from J; junction bases left unmatched: 14. This CDR3 reads CARTLSRTRVSYNEQFF. DNA for the CDR3: TGCGCCAGGACCCTGAGCCGGACTAGGGTCTCCTACAATGAGCAGTTCTTC.

V gene TRBV19 combines with J gene TRBJ2-1; 13 bases match TRBD2. J lost 2 bases, V lost 4 bases, and 2 bases had no gene match. The CDR3 has 16 amino acids. Germline CDR1 LNHDA, CDR2 SQIVND (reference sequence). CDR3 sequence (DNA): TGTGCCAGTAGTACACTAGCGGGAGGGCCCTACAATGAGCAGTTCTTC. It codes for CASSTLAGGPYNEQFF.

The chain combines TRBV5-1 with TRBJ2-7; TRBD2 agrees at 8 bases. Per germline, CDR1 SGHRS and CDR2 YFSETQ. The CDR3 is made up of 16 amino acids. V trimming: 4 bases; J trimming: 4 bases; junction bases outside the gene matches: 13. Written as DNA, the CDR3 is TGCGCCAGCAGCAGAGCTATAGCGGGACCTTTGTACGAGCAGTACTTC. Its translation is CASSRAIAGPLYEQYF.

This chain links TRBV7-3 with TRBJ2-1, with a weak D call TRBD1 (6 bases). Germline CDR1 and CDR2: SGHTA and FQGTGA. This CDR3 region has 14 residues. Deletions cut 2 bases from V and 5 bases from J, with 10 bases between. The CDR3 here is CASSLSQGNNEQFF. The CDR3 DNA reads TGTGCCAGCAGCTTATCTCAGGGGAACAATGAGCAGTTCTTC.

The chain combines TRBV6-6 with TRBJ2-3; 9 nucleotides agree with TRBD2. The J segment lost 3 bases and the V segment lost 8 bases, leaving 9 bases of the junction unmatched. CDR3 length: 15 amino acids. The germline V gene encodes CDR1 MNHNY and CDR2 SVGAGI (reference sequence). The CDR3, as DNA: TGTGCCAGCGGGGGTGGTAGCGGGAGAACAGATACGCAGTATTTT. Encoded protein: CASGGGSGRTDTQYF.

The rearrangement uses TRBV20-1 and TRBJ2-1; tentatively, D is TRBD2 (6 bases). This CDR3 is built from 11 residues. Germline CDR1 DFQATT, CDR2 SNEGSKA (reference sequence). Trimming left V 3 bases short and J 8 bases short, with 8 bases between. CDR3: CSARDYYEQFF. As DNA, the CDR3 is TGCAGTGCTAGGGACTATTATGAGCAGTTCTTC.

This chain links TRBV9 with TRBJ2-1; no clear D gene. This CDR3 has 13 amino acids. Trimming took off 6 bases at V and 1 base at J, with 8 bases between the two ends. Germline assignment: CDR1 SGDLS and CDR2 YYNGEE. The CDR3 nucleotides are TGTGCCAGCATCTGCGTATCCTACAATGAGCAGTTCTTC. It yields the protein CASICVSYNEQFF.

V usage is TRBV5-4 and J usage is TRBJ2-2; tentative D call: TRBD1 (6 bases). Germline values: CDR1 SGHNT, CDR2 YYREEE (reference sequence). Trimming took off 0 bases at V and 2 bases at J, with 8 bases between the two ends. CDR3 length: 15 residues. The CDR3 protein is CASSLDRANTGELFF. CDR3 nucleotide sequence: TGTGCCAGCAGCTTGGACAGGGCAAACACCGGGGAGCTGTTTTTT.

In DNA form, the CDR3 reads TGTGCCAGCAGCCCGGGCGGCGGGGGCACTGAAGCTTTCTTT. Its translation is CASSPGGGGTEAFF. The V call is TRBV7-9, the J call TRBJ1-1, with TRBD1 as a possible D gene (5 bases). CDR3 length: 14 residues. Germline-derived CDR1 and CDR2 are SEHNR and FQNEAQ (reference sequence). Between the trimmed V and J ends, which lost 5 bases and 4 bases, there was a span of 14 bases.

This chain connects TRBV27 to TRBJ1-5; D perhaps matches TRBD1 (6 bases). V shed 2 bases and J shed 7 bases, with 18 bases lying between them. The CDR3 covers 16 residues. From germline, CDR1 is MNHEY and CDR2 SMNVEV (reference sequence). CDR3 amino acids: CASSLKGAGAYQPQHF. CDR3 nucleotide sequence: TGTGCCAGCAGTTTAAAAGGGGCAGGGGCGTACCAGCCCCAGCATTTT.

V is TRBV9 and J is TRBJ2-2; perhaps TRBD1 as D (5 bases). The germline gives CDR1 SGDLS, CDR2 YYNGEE. The CDR3 has 15 amino acids. V was shortened by 4 bases and J by 6 bases, with 16 bases between the two germline ends. CDR3 sequence reads: CASSPDTGPSGELFF. In DNA, the CDR3 is TGTGCCAGCAGCCCGGACACGGGTCCCTCCGGGGAGCTGTTTTTT.

The rearrangement joins TRBV29-1 to TRBJ2-7; D may be TRBD1 (5 bases). Deletions cut 7 bases from V and 0 bases from J, with 10 bases between. CDR3 size: 12 residues. Germline V gene lookup returns CDR1 SQVTM and CDR2 ANQGSEA. CDR3 sequence: CSAITGSYEQYF. CDR3 bases: TGCAGCGCGATTACAGGCTCCTACGAGCAGTACTTC.

This rearrangement joins TRBV9 to TRBJ2-4; 7 bases match TRBD2. The CDR3 runs to 15 residues. Germline V CDR1 and CDR2: SGDLS, YYNGEE. V shed 4 bases and J 0 bases; nucleotides not matched to a gene: 4. CDR3 amino acids: CASSLGGLAKNIQYF. The CDR3 nucleotides read TGTGCCAGCAGCCTCGGGGGGTTAGCCAAAAACATTCAGTACTTC.

This clone has only one observation. This rearrangement joins TRBV7-9 to TRBJ2-3; no definite D call. Between the trimmed V and J ends, which lost 6 bases and 5 bases, there was a span of 9 bases. The CDR3 runs to 12 residues. Germline CDR1 SEHNR, CDR2 FQNEAQ (reference sequence). The CDR3 sequence: CASSPVEDTQYF. The CDR3 DNA follows: TGTGCCAGCAGTCCGGTAGAAGATACGCAGTATTTT.

Relative to its sample, this clone is large. The chain joins TRBV10-2 to TRBJ1-1, with TRBD1 identical over 7 bases. Germline V gene data show CDR1 as WSHSY and CDR2 as SAAADI. Unmatched junction bases numbered 13, after V lost 5 bases and J lost 4 bases. The CDR3 sequence is 16 residues long. CDR3 region: CASSPRTGAEVTEAFF. The CDR3 DNA follows: TGCGCCAGCAGTCCCCGGACAGGCGCGGAAGTCACTGAAGCTTTCTTT.

The V gene is TRBV19, the J gene TRBJ2-1; TRBD2 might be the D (5 bases). V lost 2 bases and J 3 bases, leaving 11 bases between the germline ends. The length of the CDR3 is 15 residues. CDR1 LNHDA and CDR2 SQIVND come from the germline V gene (reference sequence). The CDR3 region is CASSIMAGGYNEQFF. CDR3 in DNA: TGTGCCAGTAGTATAATGGCGGGTGGCTACAATGAGCAGTTCTTC.

The V gene is TRBV4-1, the J gene TRBJ2-1; possibly TRBD2 for D (5 bases). Looked up from germline, CDR1 is MGHRA and CDR2 is YSYEKL. V lost 0 bases and J lost 6, with 9 bases in between. The CDR3 runs 14 residues. The CDR3 nucleotides are TGCGCCAGCAGCCAAGACGGTCGGGGCAATGAGCAGTTCTTC. As protein: CASSQDGRGNEQFF.

V is TRBV7-2 and J is TRBJ2-1, with 7 bases matching TRBD2. Germline CDR1 SGHTA, CDR2 FQGNSA. The CDR3 has 15 amino acids. Losses at the gene ends were 5 bases for V and 4 bases for J; bases not matched to a gene: 8. The CDR3 loop is CASSLTSEPYNEQFF. The DNA for the CDR3 is TGTGCCAGCAGCCTAACTAGCGAGCCATACAATGAGCAGTTCTTC. Variable domain in full (rest from reference TRBV7-2 and TRBJ2-1): GAGVSQSPSNKVTEKGKDVELRCDPISGHTALYWYRQSLGQGLEFLIYFQGNSAPDKSGLPSDRFSAERTGGSVSTLTIQRTQQEDSAVYLCASSLTSEPYNEQFFGPGTRLTVL.

This clone has a handful of counts. The V and J genes are TRBV5-6 and TRBJ1-2; 8 bases agree with TRBD1. Germline loops: CDR1 SGHDT, CDR2 YYEEEE. This CDR3 spans 19 amino acids. The V gene end was trimmed by 4 bases and the J gene end by 2 bases; junction bases not matched to a gene: 19. In DNA form, the CDR3 reads TGTGCCAGCAGCCCCGACGTCGAAGGACAGGGATTTCCCAACTATGGCTACACCTTC. Its translation: CASSPDVEGQGFPNYGYTF.